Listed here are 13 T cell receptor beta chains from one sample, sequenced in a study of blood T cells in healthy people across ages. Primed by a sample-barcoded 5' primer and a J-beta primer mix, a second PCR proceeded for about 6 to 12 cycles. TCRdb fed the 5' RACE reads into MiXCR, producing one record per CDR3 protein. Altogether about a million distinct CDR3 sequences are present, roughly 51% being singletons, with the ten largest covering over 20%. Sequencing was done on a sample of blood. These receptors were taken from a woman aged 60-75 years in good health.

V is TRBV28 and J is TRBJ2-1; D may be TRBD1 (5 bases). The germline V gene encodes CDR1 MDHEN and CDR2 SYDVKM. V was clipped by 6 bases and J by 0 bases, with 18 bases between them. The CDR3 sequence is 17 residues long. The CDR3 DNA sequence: TGTGCCAGCAGGATGACAGAAACGAAAAGCTCCTACAATGAGCAGTTCTTC. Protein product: CASRMTETKSSYNEQFF. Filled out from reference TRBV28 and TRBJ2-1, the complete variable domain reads DVKVTQSSRYLVKRTGEKVFLECVQDMDHENMFWYRQDPGLGLRLIYFSYDVKMKEKGDIPEGYSVSREKKERFSLILESASTNQTSMYLCASRMTETKSSYNEQFFGPGTRLTVL.

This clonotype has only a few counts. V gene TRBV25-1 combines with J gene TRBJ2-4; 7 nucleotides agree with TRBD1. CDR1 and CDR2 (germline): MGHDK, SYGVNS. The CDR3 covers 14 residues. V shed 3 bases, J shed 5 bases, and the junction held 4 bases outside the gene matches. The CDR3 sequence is CASSDPGTENIQYF. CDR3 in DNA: TGTGCCAGCAGTGATCCGGGGACAGAAAACATTCAGTACTTC.

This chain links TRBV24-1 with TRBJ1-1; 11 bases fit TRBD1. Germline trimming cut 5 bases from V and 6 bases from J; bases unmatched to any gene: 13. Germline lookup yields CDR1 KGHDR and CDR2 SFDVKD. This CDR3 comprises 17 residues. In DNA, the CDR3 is TGTGCCACCAGTGGAGCCCGGACAGGGGGCCGGGACTCTGAAGCTTTCTTT. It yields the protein CATSGARTGGRDSEAFF.

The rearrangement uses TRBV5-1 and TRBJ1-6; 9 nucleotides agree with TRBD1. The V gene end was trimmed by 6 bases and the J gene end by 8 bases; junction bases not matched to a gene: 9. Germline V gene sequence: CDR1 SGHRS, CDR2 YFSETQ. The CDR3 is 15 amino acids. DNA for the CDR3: TGCGCCAGCAAAACCGGGACAGGGACGGATTCACCCCTCCACTTT. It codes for CASKTGTGTDSPLHF.

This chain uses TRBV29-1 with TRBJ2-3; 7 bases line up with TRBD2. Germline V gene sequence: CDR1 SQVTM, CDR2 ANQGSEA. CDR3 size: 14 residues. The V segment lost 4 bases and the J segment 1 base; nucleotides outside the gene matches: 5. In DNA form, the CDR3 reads TGCAGCGTTGCCCAGCGGGACGGCACAGATACGCAGTATTTT. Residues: CSVAQRDGTDTQYF.

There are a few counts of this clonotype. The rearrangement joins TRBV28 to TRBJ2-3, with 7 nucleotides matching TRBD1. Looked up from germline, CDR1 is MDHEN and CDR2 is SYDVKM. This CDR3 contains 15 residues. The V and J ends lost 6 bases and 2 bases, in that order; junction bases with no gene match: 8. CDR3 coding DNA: TGTGCCAGCAGGGCTGACAGGGCAAACACAGATACGCAGTATTTT. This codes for CASRADRANTDTQYF. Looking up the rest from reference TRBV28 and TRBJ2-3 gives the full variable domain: DVKVTQSSRYLVKRTGEKVFLECVQDMDHENMFWYRQDPGLGLRLIYFSYDVKMKEKGDIPEGYSVSREKKERFSLILESASTNQTSMYLCASRADRANTDTQYFGPGTRLTVL.

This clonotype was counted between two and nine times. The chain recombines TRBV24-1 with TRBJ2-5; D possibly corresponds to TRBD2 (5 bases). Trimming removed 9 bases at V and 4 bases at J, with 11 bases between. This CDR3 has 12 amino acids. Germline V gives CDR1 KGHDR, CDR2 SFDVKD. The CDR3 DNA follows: TGTGCCACCGGAGGAAGAGGAGAGACCCAGTACTTC. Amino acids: CATGGRGETQYF.

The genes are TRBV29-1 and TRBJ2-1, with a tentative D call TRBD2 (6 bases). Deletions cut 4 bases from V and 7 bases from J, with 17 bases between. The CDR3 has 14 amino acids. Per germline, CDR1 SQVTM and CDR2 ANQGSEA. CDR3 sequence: CSVVRPGGKNEQFF. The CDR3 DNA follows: TGCAGCGTTGTAAGGCCCGGCGGGAAGAATGAGCAGTTCTTC.

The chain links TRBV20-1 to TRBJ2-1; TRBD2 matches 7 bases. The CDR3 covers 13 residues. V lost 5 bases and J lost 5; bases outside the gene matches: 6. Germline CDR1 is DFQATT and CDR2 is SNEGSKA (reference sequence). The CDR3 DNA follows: TGCAGTGCTGGACGGCGGGAGAACAATGAGCAGTTCTTC. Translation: CSAGRRENNEQFF.

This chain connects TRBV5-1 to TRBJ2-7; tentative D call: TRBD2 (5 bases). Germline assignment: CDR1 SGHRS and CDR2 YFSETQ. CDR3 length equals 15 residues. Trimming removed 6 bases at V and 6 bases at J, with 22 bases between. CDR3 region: CASTPLGDAGSEQYF. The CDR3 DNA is TGCGCCAGCACCCCCCTAGGAGACGCGGGCTCCGAGCAGTACTTC.

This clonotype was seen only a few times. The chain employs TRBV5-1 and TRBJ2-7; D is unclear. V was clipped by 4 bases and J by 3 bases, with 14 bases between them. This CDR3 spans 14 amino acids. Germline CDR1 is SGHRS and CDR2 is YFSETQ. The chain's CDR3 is CASSRLGQNYEQYF. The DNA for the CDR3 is TGCGCCAGCAGCCGCCTAGGGCAGAACTACGAGCAGTACTTC.

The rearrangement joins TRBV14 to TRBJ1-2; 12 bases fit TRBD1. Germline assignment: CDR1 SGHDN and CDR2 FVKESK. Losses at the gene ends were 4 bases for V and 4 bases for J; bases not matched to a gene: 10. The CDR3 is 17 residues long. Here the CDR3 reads CASSLIPGTGGGYGYTF. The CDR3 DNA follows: TGTGCCAGCAGCCTAATACCCGGGACAGGGGGCGGCTATGGCTACACCTTC.

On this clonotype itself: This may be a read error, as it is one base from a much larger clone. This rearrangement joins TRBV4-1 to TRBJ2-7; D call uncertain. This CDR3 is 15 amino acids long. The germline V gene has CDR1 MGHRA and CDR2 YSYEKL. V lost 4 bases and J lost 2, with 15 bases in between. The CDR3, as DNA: TGCGCCAGCAGCCCCGGGCTTTTCGTGCCCTACGAGCAGTACTTC. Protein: CASSPGLFVPYEQYF.